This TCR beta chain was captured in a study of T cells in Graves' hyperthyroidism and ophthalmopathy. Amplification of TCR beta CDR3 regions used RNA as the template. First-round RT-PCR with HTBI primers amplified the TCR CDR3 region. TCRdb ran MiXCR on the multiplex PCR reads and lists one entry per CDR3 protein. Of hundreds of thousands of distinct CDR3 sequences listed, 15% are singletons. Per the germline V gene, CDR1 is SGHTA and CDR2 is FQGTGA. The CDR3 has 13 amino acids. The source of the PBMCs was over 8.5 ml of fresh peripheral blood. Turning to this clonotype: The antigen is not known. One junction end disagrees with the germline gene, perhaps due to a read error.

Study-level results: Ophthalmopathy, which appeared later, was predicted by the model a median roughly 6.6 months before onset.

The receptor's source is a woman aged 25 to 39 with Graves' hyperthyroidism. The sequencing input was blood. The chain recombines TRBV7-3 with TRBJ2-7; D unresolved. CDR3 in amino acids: CAGSQARNYEQYF. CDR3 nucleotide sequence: TGCGCCGGCAGCCAGGCCAGGAACTACGAGCAGTACTTC.